This T cell receptor beta chain was captured in a study of blood T cell repertoires in COVID-19 (dated by TCRdb to 2018 to 2021). Notes on the research overall: Collaborator samples came from the United States, Italy and Spain and covered acute and convalescent phases of COVID-19. Nearly every sample came with metadata listing a de-identified subject ID, COVID-19 status, age in years and sex. HLA class I and class II types, where available, came from metadata supplied by the sample provider rather than from assay-based typing. The repertoires were released in a freely available public database meant as a resource for research on the immune response to SARS-CoV-2. The material from the prospective study consisted of cDNA or gDNA derived from T cells, B-cell-depleted T cells, or PBMCs. Samples came from the ongoing ImmuneRACE study (first 160 participants) plus 1,254 subjects from 6 global collaborators. The dataset comprised deeply sampled blood TCRbeta repertoires from subjects exposed to, actively infected with, or recovered from COVID-19.

TCRbeta CDR3 regions were amplified from genomic DNA by means of the immunoSEQ Assay, a bias-controlled multiplex PCR. As for the authors' bioinformatics: Nucleated cell counts per sample were estimated from amplification of reference gene primers within the assay. To quantify the absolute abundance of each unique TCRbeta CDR3 rearrangement, sequence reads were collapsed and filtered. For each sample, productive Simpson clonality was calculated by taking the square root of Simpson's diversity index across productive rearrangements. TCRdb took over this immuneACCESS table, retaining in-frame rearrangements with V and J assigned. Such tables are incomplete; in checked studies, under half of the missing clones stem from an unresolved V gene, and the remainder is unexplained. V, J and clone size were drawn from that table, and D and trimming were deduced from the DNA. For this sample there are about 240,000 clones; roughly 80% appear just once. Roughly 10% of the sample is in the top ten clones.

Study-wide conclusions, independent of this receptor: The amount of clinical and demographic metadata varied by source and participant and was provided uncurated.

With regard to this clone: Its antigen remains unidentified. Base qualities are missing; no much larger clone stands one base away.

Each collaborating institution followed its own protocols to collect whole blood in K2EDTA tubes. For TCRbeta analysis, collaborator samples were shipped as frozen whole blood, as isolated PBMCs, or as DNA extracted from either sample type. The CDR3 covers 13 residues, taking in both the cysteine and the phenylalanine. The only DNA kept is the CDR3, 39 bases in frame from the first base. Trimming takes 6 bases off V and 7 bases off J; junction bases not matched to a gene: 7. This chain is built from TRBV12-3 or TRBV12-4 and TRBJ2-5, with 8 bases in between that match TRBD1. This receptor was identified in a woman of 80 years or more with acute or convalescent COVID-19. Material: peripheral blood. The sequenced DNA is TGTGCCAGCAGCATTGGACAGGGAGGGACCCAGTACTTC. Its translation reads: CASSIGQGGTQYF.